The 19 T cell receptor beta chains reported below all come from one sample, sequenced in a study of T-cell memory formation after mild COVID-19. In TCRdb, the 5' RACE reads were re-called with MiXCR into one record per CDR3 protein. The table lists about 100,000 distinct CDR3 sequences, around 10% of them singletons, with about 40% in the top ten. Sequenced material: PBMCs or a T cell subset sorted from them (not recorded which). These receptors were taken from a man between 18 and 35 years old who had mild COVID-19 (a few samples of this study predate the infection). Cell type and time point are not known.

This clonotype was observed at least ten times. J is TRBJ2-5 and V is TRBV5-1, with TRBD1 matching over 7 bases. V shed 6 bases, J shed 4 bases, and the junction held 6 bases outside the gene matches. The CDR3 runs to 13 residues. CDR1 and CDR2 from the germline V gene are SGHRS and YFSETQ. DNA for the CDR3: TGCGCCAGCAAGGACAGGATCGGAGAGACCCAGTACTTC. Amino acids: CASKDRIGETQYF.

This chain uses TRBV6-5 with TRBJ2-7; a weak D match, TRBD2 (5 bases). The V end was cut by 5 bases, the J end by 2 bases, with 13 bases between. Germline CDR1 MNHEY, CDR2 SVGAGI. The CDR3 spans 14 residues. The CDR3 sequence: CASSVTEGPYEQYF. The CDR3 DNA sequence: TGTGCCAGCAGTGTCACCGAGGGTCCCTACGAGCAGTACTTC.

This clonotype came up a few times. V is TRBV4-1 and J is TRBJ2-7; D is unclear. This CDR3 is built from 13 residues. V gave up 0 bases and J gave up 3 bases, with 6 bases separating them. Germline assignment: CDR1 MGHRA and CDR2 YSYEKL. The CDR3 region is CASSQETIYEQYF. The CDR3 DNA follows: TGCGCCAGCAGCCAAGAGACAATCTACGAGCAGTACTTC.

The gene calls are TRBV4-2 and TRBJ2-3, with 7 bases identical to TRBD2. CDR1 is LGHNA and CDR2 is YNFKEQ in the germline V gene. This CDR3 region has 15 residues. The V and J ends lost 0 bases and 1 base, in that order; junction bases with no gene match: 1. CDR3 nucleotide sequence: TGTGCCAGCAGCCAAGAGAGCGGGGGCACAGATACGCAGTATTTT. This translates into CASSQESGGTDTQYF.

This clonotype was picked up many times. This rearrangement joins TRBV11-2 to TRBJ2-5; 9 nucleotides line up with TRBD1. With V trimmed by 4 bases and J by 3 bases, 6 bases remained unmatched. This CDR3 has 15 amino acids. CDR1 is SGHAT and CDR2 is FQNNGV in the germline V gene. The DNA for the CDR3 is TGTGCCAGCAGCTCCTGGACAGGGGTGGAAGAGACCCAGTACTTC. Protein product: CASSSWTGVEETQYF.

In this sample, this clonotype turned up a few times. The V call is TRBV6-5, the J call TRBJ1-6, with D hard to call. Trimming left V 7 bases short and J 4 bases short, with 11 bases between. This CDR3 comprises 14 residues. CDR1 and CDR2 (germline): MNHEY, SVGAGI. The DNA for the CDR3 is TGTGCCAGCAACCCCGGCGTTTATAATTCACCCCTCCACTTT. As protein: CASNPGVYNSPLHF.

This chain joins TRBV29-1 and TRBJ2-6; D gene unclear. There are 13 residues in the CDR3. V lost 5 bases and J lost 0, with 5 bases in between. Germline CDR1 reads SQVTM; CDR2 reads ANQGSEA. CDR3 DNA: TGCAGCGTTCAGGACTCTGGGGCCAACGTCCTGACTTTC. The encoded protein is CSVQDSGANVLTF.

This chain joins TRBV11-2 and TRBJ2-5; unclear D gene. Trimming pared 2 bases from V and 13 bases from J, leaving 11 bases between. This CDR3 is 11 amino acids long. CDR1 and CDR2 (germline): SGHAT, FQNNGV. CDR3 in amino acids: CASSLSMVLYF. Written as DNA, the CDR3 is TGTGCCAGCAGCTTAAGTATGGTTCTGTACTTC. The whole variable domain, filled in from reference TRBV11-2 and TRBJ2-5, reads EAGVAQSPRYKIIEKRQSVAFWCNPISGHATLYWYQQILGQGPKLLIQFQNNGVVDDSQLPKDRFSAERLKGVDSTLKIQPAKLEDSAVYLCASSLSMVLYFGPGTRLLVL.

This clonotype came up a few times. The CDR3 DNA follows: TGTGCCAGCAGTTTCGGGACCCTTGAGGGCTACACCTTC. This codes for CASSFGTLEGYTF. The rearrangement links TRBV6-5 to TRBJ1-2; tentative D call: TRBD1 (5 bases). Between the trimmed V and J ends, which lost 4 bases and 8 bases, there was a span of 14 bases. The CDR3 has 13 amino acids. Germline CDR1 MNHEY, CDR2 SVGAGI.

There are a few counts of this clonotype. V gene TRBV5-1 combines with J gene TRBJ1-1; D is unclear. CDR1 is SGHRS and CDR2 is YFSETQ in the germline V gene. The ends were cut back, 0 bases at V and 4 bases at J, with 19 bases in the middle. The CDR3 has 17 residues. CDR3 loop: CASSLGWRQTMGTEAFF. The CDR3 DNA reads TGCGCCAGCAGCTTGGGGTGGCGTCAGACTATGGGCACTGAAGCTTTCTTT.

This clonotype was counted many times. In DNA form, the CDR3 reads TGTGCCAGCAGCTTAGTGGGGAATGAGCAGTTCTTC. This translates into CASSLVGNEQFF. The chain has TRBV7-9 and TRBJ2-1, with no clear D. There are 12 residues in the CDR3. Germline CDR1 is SEHNR and CDR2 is FQNEAQ (reference sequence). With 1 base removed from V and 7 bases from J, the gap between germline ends came to 5 bases.

This clonotype was observed a handful of times. This chain connects TRBV9 to TRBJ2-7, with no clear D. Trimming cost V 3 bases and J 0 bases, with 7 bases left between them. From germline, CDR1 is SGDLS and CDR2 YYNGEE. CDR3 length: 13 amino acids. CDR3 nucleotides: TGTGCCAGCAGCGACGGCCTCTCCTACGAGCAGTACTTC. Its translation is CASSDGLSYEQYF.

The chain links TRBV15 to TRBJ2-1; no clear D. Trimming took off 1 base at V and 8 bases at J, with 3 bases between the two ends. This CDR3 has 11 amino acids. Germline-derived CDR1 and CDR2 are LNHNV and YYDKDF (reference sequence). The CDR3 is CATSRGDEQFF. CDR3 bases: TGTGCCACCAGCAGAGGCGATGAGCAGTTCTTC.

The V and J genes are TRBV5-1 and TRBJ1-1; TRBD1 might be the D (6 bases). In germline, CDR1 is SGHRS, CDR2 YFSETQ. Trimming took off 1 base at V and 1 base at J, with 14 bases between the two ends. CDR3 size: 16 residues. CDR3 coding DNA: TGCGCCAGCAGCTTGACAGGGATAGTCGGGAACACTGAAGCTTTCTTT. It codes for CASSLTGIVGNTEAFF.

This clonotype has a handful of counts. This chain connects TRBV19 to TRBJ2-1, with 10 bases lining up with TRBD2. Germline CDR1 is LNHDA and CDR2 is SQIVND (reference sequence). This CDR3 spans 15 amino acids. The junction had 4 bases not matched to a gene; V was cut back by 2 bases and J by 6 bases. DNA of the CDR3: TGTGCCAGTAGTATACAGGGGACTAGCGTCAATGAGCAGTTCTTC. It encodes CASSIQGTSVNEQFF.

CDR3 loop: CASSLPGDREKLFF. The CDR3 DNA reads TGTGCCAGCAGCTTACCAGGGGATCGCGAAAAACTGTTTTTT. This chain joins TRBV7-9 and TRBJ1-4, with D possibly TRBD1 on 6 matching bases. V dropped 2 bases and J dropped 8 bases, with 12 bases sitting between them. The germline gives CDR1 SEHNR, CDR2 FQNEAQ (reference sequence). The CDR3 has 14 amino acids.

This clonotype was seen only a few times. The CDR3 nucleotides are TGTGCCAGCACCACCGGGGACGGTGAAGCTTTCTTT. Its translation: CASTTGDGEAFF. V and J are TRBV12-3 or TRBV12-4 and TRBJ1-1; D possibly corresponds to TRBD1 (5 bases). The CDR3 has 12 amino acids. The V end was cut by 7 bases, the J end by 7 bases, with 13 bases between.

This clonotype was detected only a few times. The gene calls are TRBV20-1 and TRBJ1-2, with TRBD1 matching 9 bases. Germline CDR1 and CDR2: DFQATT and SNEGSKA (reference sequence). Germline trimming cut 4 bases from V and 7 bases from J; bases unmatched to any gene: 4. The CDR3 is 12 residues long. CDR3 in DNA: TGCAGTGCTAAGGGACAGGGTCCTGGCTACACCTTC. Amino acid sequence: CSAKGQGPGYTF.

This clonotype occurred a few times. The V and J genes are TRBV12-3 or TRBV12-4 and TRBJ2-2; tentatively, D is TRBD1 or TRBD2 (5 bases each). This CDR3 contains 15 residues. The germline V and J ends were trimmed by 6 bases and 7 bases, with 18 bases remaining between them. The CDR3 here is CASRWDGQGVGELFF. As DNA, the CDR3 is TGTGCCAGCAGGTGGGACGGCCAAGGTGTCGGGGAGCTGTTTTTT.